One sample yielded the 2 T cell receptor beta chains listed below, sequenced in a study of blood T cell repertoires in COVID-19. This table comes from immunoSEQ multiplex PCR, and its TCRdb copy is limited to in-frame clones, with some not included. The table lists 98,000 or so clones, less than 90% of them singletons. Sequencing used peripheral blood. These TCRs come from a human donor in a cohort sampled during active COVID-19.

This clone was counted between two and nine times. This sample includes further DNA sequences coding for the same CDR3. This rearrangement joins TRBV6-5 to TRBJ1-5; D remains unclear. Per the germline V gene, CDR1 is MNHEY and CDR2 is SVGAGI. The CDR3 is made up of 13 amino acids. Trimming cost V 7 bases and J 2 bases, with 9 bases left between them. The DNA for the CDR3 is TGTGCCAGCACGGAGGGTGGCAATCAGCCCCAGCATTTT. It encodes CASTEGGNQPQHF.

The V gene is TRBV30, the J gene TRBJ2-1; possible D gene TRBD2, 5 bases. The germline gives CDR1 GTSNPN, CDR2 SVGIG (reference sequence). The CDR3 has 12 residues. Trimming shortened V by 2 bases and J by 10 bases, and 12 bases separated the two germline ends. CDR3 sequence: CAWSKRGKEQFF. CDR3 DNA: TGTGCCTGGAGTAAACGGGGAAAGGAGCAGTTCTTC.